This TCR beta chain came from a study of blood T cell repertoires in COVID-19. Turning to the study itself: Acute-phase and convalescent COVID-19 samples originated in the United States, Italy and Spain. Sources were T cells, B-cell-depleted T cells, or PBMCs; the material itself was cDNA or gDNA.

Here immunoSEQ multiplex PCR was the method, and the copy in TCRdb shows in-frame clones only, minus some. The table shows more than 65,000 clones, with about 68% occurring only once. V lost 6 bases, J lost 3 bases, and 5 bases lay in between. Germline V gives CDR1 DFQATT, CDR2 SNEGSKA (reference sequence). The CDR3 extends over 10 amino acids. Sample: peripheral blood. This rearrangement joins TRBV20-1 to TRBJ1-1; D is undetermined. This TCR was sampled from a woman aged 70-85 years with acute or convalescent COVID-19. The CDR3 DNA reads TGCAGTGCCCAGGACACTGAAGCTTTCTTT. Amino acids: CSAQDTEAFF.